Below are 19 T cell receptor beta chains sequenced from a single sample in a study of patients and donors after allogeneic stem cell transplantation. TCRdb analysed the RT-PCR reads with MiXCR anew, one entry per CDR3 protein. Of 190,000 or so distinct CDR3 sequences in the sample, about 40% were seen once. Sequences were obtained from blood, either unsorted or a sorted T cell fraction (not recorded which). The origin of the receptors is a human donor who was either an allogeneic HSCT recipient or a stem cell or donor lymphocyte infusion donor (not recorded which). It is not recorded whose cells these are; they may come from a transplant donor.

This chain links TRBV29-1 with TRBJ2-7; the D gene is possibly TRBD1 (6 bases). Trimming shortened V by 1 base and J by 0 bases, and 16 bases separated the two germline ends. CDR3 length: 16 amino acids. Germline CDR1 is SQVTM and CDR2 is ANQGSEA. DNA of the CDR3: TGCAGCGTTGAAGGGGGTGGACAGCTTAGCTCCTACGAGCAGTACTTC. Protein product: CSVEGGGQLSSYEQYF.

The chain employs TRBV5-1 and TRBJ1-1; D gene ambiguous. Trimming stripped 4 bases from V and 1 base from J, with 20 bases between. In germline, CDR1 is SGHRS, CDR2 YFSETQ. The CDR3 length is 17 residues. This chain's CDR3 is CASSMRPRPNSNTEAFF. The DNA for the CDR3 is TGCGCCAGCAGCATGCGCCCCAGGCCGAACTCGAACACTGAAGCTTTCTTT.

The gene calls are TRBV7-8 and TRBJ1-4; 8 bases align to TRBD1. The junction had 5 bases not matched to a gene; V was cut back by 5 bases and J by 6 bases. Germline CDR1 reads SGHVS; CDR2 reads FQNEAQ. The CDR3 extends over 14 amino acids. The CDR3 sequence is CASSAGQEDEKLFF. Written as DNA, the CDR3 is TGTGCCAGCAGCGCGGGACAGGAAGATGAAAAACTGTTTTTT.

The chain recombines TRBV9 with TRBJ1-1, with a possible D match to TRBD1 (5 bases). The CDR3 is 15 residues long. Trimming left V 6 bases short and J 0 bases short, with 15 bases between. Germline V gene lookup returns CDR1 SGDLS and CDR2 YYNGEE. The CDR3: CASTDPGTVNTEAFF. CDR3 DNA sequence: TGTGCCAGCACCGACCCCGGGACGGTGAACACTGAAGCTTTCTTT.

The DNA for the CDR3 is TGTGCCAGCAGCCCGGTGGGGGACAGGAGAACAGATACGCAGTATTTT. It specifies CASSPVGDRRTDTQYF. The rearrangement links TRBV9 to TRBJ2-3, with 8 bases aligning to TRBD1. After removal of 4 bases from V and 3 bases from J, the junction contained 10 bases not matched to a gene. Germline V gene sequence: CDR1 SGDLS, CDR2 YYNGEE. CDR3 size: 16 residues.

J is TRBJ1-1 and V is TRBV29-1; 10 nucleotides agree with TRBD1. Looked up from germline, CDR1 is SQVTM and CDR2 is ANQGSEA. The CDR3 sequence is 13 residues long. The V gene end was trimmed by 6 bases and the J gene end by 6 bases; junction bases not matched to a gene: 7. CDR3 bases: TGCAGCGTGAAAGGGACAGGGGCGGCTGAAGCTTTCTTT. Residues: CSVKGTGAAEAFF.

This clonotype was detected only a few times. The chain is built from TRBV12-3 or TRBV12-4 and TRBJ2-1, with D perhaps matching TRBD1 (6 bases). This CDR3 is built from 15 residues. Deletions cut 5 bases from V and 5 bases from J, with 16 bases between. CDR3 amino acids: CASSTGQILNNEQFF. The CDR3 region has the DNA TGTGCCAGCAGTACCGGACAGATCCTCAACAATGAGCAGTTCTTC.

The V call is TRBV19, the J call TRBJ2-7, with 8 bases fitting TRBD2. The CDR3 spans 14 residues. Germline CDR1 LNHDA, CDR2 SQIVND (reference sequence). V shed 3 bases, J shed 6 bases, and the junction held 7 bases outside the gene matches. CDR3 DNA: TGTGCCAGTAGTATGGGAGCGGGAGCTGCCGAGCAGTACTTC. Protein: CASSMGAGAAEQYF.

V usage is TRBV28 and J usage is TRBJ2-1; 8 bases are a match to TRBD2. CDR1 is MDHEN and CDR2 is SYDVKM in the germline V gene. This CDR3 spans 13 amino acids. The J segment lost 8 bases and the V segment lost 10 bases, leaving 10 bases of the junction unmatched. The CDR3 nucleotides read TGTGCCACTACAGCGGGAGAAGCGGATGAGCAGTTCTTC. Amino acids: CATTAGEADEQFF.

This clonotype was counted a few times. The chain combines TRBV9 with TRBJ2-5, with D maybe TRBD2 (6 bases). V dropped 2 bases and J dropped 4 bases, with 9 bases sitting between them. Germline V lookup: CDR1 SGDLS, CDR2 YYNGEE. The CDR3 covers 13 residues. CDR3 DNA: TGTGCCAGCAGCGTTGCCGGGGGAGAGACCCAGTACTTC. Its protein is CASSVAGGETQYF.

This chain joins TRBV9 and TRBJ2-1, with 7 bases fitting TRBD2. The CDR3 is 15 amino acids. Germline V gene data show CDR1 as SGDLS and CDR2 as YYNGEE. Losses at the gene ends were 0 bases for V and 5 bases for J; bases not matched to a gene: 5. The CDR3 loop is CASSVVSSGNNEQFF. Here the CDR3 DNA reads TGTGCCAGCAGCGTAGTTTCTAGCGGAAACAATGAGCAGTTCTTC.

This clonotype occurred a few times. The gene calls are TRBV12-3 or TRBV12-4 and TRBJ1-1, with 7 positions matching TRBD1. This CDR3 is 13 amino acids long. The J segment lost 8 bases and the V segment lost 5 bases, leaving 8 bases of the junction unmatched. The CDR3 region is CASSPGTAKEAFF. The CDR3 DNA is TGTGCCAGCAGTCCCGGGACAGCGAAGGAAGCTTTCTTT.

The rearrangement joins TRBV6-5 to TRBJ2-5; 12 positions match TRBD2. The V segment lost 5 bases and the J segment 5 bases; nucleotides outside the gene matches: 6. Germline V CDR1 and CDR2: MNHEY, SVGAGI. The CDR3 is 15 amino acids. Written as DNA, the CDR3 is TGTGCCAGCAGTCTTGGGACTAGCGGGCTTGAGACCCAGTACTTC. This translates into CASSLGTSGLETQYF.

The chain links TRBV7-3 to TRBJ1-2, with TRBD1 matching over 9 bases. The CDR3 consists of 16 residues. CDR1 SGHTA and CDR2 FQGTGA come from the germline V gene. Trimming removed 5 bases from V and 4 bases from J; junction bases left unmatched: 11. This chain's CDR3 is CASSLGPTGQGYGYTF. Written as DNA, the CDR3 is TGTGCCAGCAGCCTCGGTCCTACGGGACAGGGCTATGGCTACACCTTC.

The V and J genes are TRBV20-1 and TRBJ2-3; D gene unclear. Trimming stripped 2 bases from V and 4 bases from J, with 34 bases between. The CDR3 runs 21 residues. Per the germline V gene, CDR1 is DFQATT and CDR2 is SNEGSKA (reference sequence). The CDR3 coding sequence is TGCAGTGCTAGAATAGGCGGATCCGGCCCTAAAGTGTGGTATGGGCCAGATACGCAGTATTTT. It encodes CSARIGGSGPKVWYGPDTQYF.

The chain carries TRBV12-3 or TRBV12-4 and TRBJ1-5, with TRBD1 matching over 10 bases. The V gene end was trimmed by 3 bases and the J gene end by 3 bases; junction bases not matched to a gene: 2. The CDR3 length is 15 residues. The CDR3 is CASSFGTGANQPQHF. For the CDR3, the DNA is TGTGCCAGCAGTTTTGGGACAGGGGCCAATCAGCCCCAGCATTTT.

A remark on this clonotype: This CDR3 fails to terminate in the conserved phenylalanine or tryptophan, so it likely reflects a read error. The J gene is TRBJ2-1, the V gene TRBV6-5; D gene unclear. Trimming took 6 bases from V and 8 from J, leaving 11 bases between them. CDR3 length equals 12 residues. CDR1 and CDR2 from the germline V gene are MNHEY and SVGAGI. CDR3 bases: TGTGCCAGCAGCCTGGACGACGATGAGCAGTTCTCC. It encodes CASSLDDDEQFS.

The CDR3 nucleotides are TGTGCCAGCAGCTTGGTACCGGACAACACAGATACGCAGTATTTT. This translates into CASSLVPDNTDTQYF. The chain couples TRBV5-6 to TRBJ2-3; tentatively, D is TRBD1 (5 bases). CDR1 is SGHDT and CDR2 is YYEEEE in the germline V gene. The CDR3 runs to 15 residues. V was trimmed by 0 bases and J by 2 bases, leaving 10 bases between them. Together with reference TRBV5-6 and TRBJ2-3, the CDR3 gives the full variable domain: DAGVTQSPTHLIKTRGQQVTLRCSPKSGHDTVSWYQQALGQGPQFIFQYYEEEERQRGNFPDRFSGHQFPNYSSELNVNALLLGDSALYLCASSLVPDNTDTQYFGPGTRLTVL.

The chain links TRBV7-8 to TRBJ1-3, with D unclear. The germline V and J ends were trimmed by 1 base and 0 bases, with 10 bases remaining between them. Per germline, CDR1 SGHVS and CDR2 FQNEAQ. This CDR3 comprises 16 residues. CDR3 protein: CASSLGPVSSGNTIYF. The CDR3 nucleotides read TGTGCCAGCAGCTTAGGGCCGGTGAGCTCTGGAAACACCATATATTTT.